A selection of T cell receptor beta chains follows, all from one sample in a study of OX40 agonist ivuxolimab in advanced cancers. Sequencing used immunoSEQ multiplex PCR; TCRdb keeps in-frame clones, though not all of them. The sample contains around 18,000 clones, over 60% of which appear only once. The sequenced sample was CD4+ or CD8+ T cells sorted from blood, obtained in a trial of the OX40 agonist ivuxolimab. These receptors originate from an adult with an advanced solid tumor such as melanoma, head and neck, liver or kidney cancer. Both conserved end residues are part of each CDR3. The D gene is left open where the match is weak. Only part of the rows carry a size: once, few, many, or a class if the clone is expanded.

j_call,d_call,v_call,clone_size,cdr3_nt,cdr3_aa
TRBJ2-7,TRBD1,TRBV28,medium-sized,TGTGCCAGCAGTTTTTGGACAGGGGGCATCGGGGAGCAGTACTTC,CASSFWTGGIGEQYF
TRBJ2-7,NA,TRBV2,NA,TGTGCCAGCACCGAATTATCGGGTGAGCAGTACTTC,CASTELSGEQYF
TRBJ1-2,NA,TRBV2,NA,TGTGCCAGCAGTGTAGGGCAGGCGGGCTACACCTTC,CASSVGQAGYTF
TRBJ2-3,TRBD2,TRBV7-3,once,TGTGCCAGCAGCTTACGGGGACTAGCGAACACAGATACGCAGTATTTT,CASSLRGLANTDTQYF
TRBJ2-7,NA,TRBV29-1,NA,TGCAGCGTTGTAGGGGGGATTCTTAGCTCCTACGAGCAGTACTTC,CSVVGGILSSYEQYF
TRBJ2-7,NA,TRBV28,NA,TGTGCCAGCACTCCCGAAGGGGACGGGTCCTACGAGCAGTACTTC,CASTPEGDGSYEQYF
TRBJ2-1,NA,TRBV7-9,NA,TGTGCCAGCAGCTTAGCTGGGAGCTCCTACAATGAGCAGTTCTTC,CASSLAGSSYNEQFF
TRBJ2-7,TRBD2,TRBV28,few,TGTGCCAGCAGTTTATTTGGACTAGGAAGCTACGAGCAGTACTTC,CASSLFGLGSYEQYF
TRBJ2-3,NA,TRBV4-1,NA,TGCGCCAGCAGCCAAGACCCCCCAACCGGAGATACGCAGTATTTT,CASSQDPPTGDTQYF
TRBJ2-7,NA,TRBV5-6,NA,TGTGCCAGCAGCTTGGAGGACAGCTCCTACGAGCAGTACTTC,CASSLEDSSYEQYF
TRBJ2-1,TRBD2,TRBV7-9,NA,TGTGCCAGCAGCTTAAGCGGGCTAGCGGGGAGCGATGAGCAGTTCTTC,CASSLSGLAGSDEQFF
TRBJ2-7,TRBD2,TRBV6-1,NA,TGTGCCAGCAGTTTTCGGACTAGCGGGAGCTTCGAGCAGTACTTC,CASSFRTSGSFEQYF
TRBJ1-4,TRBD1,TRBV27,few,TGTGCCAGCAGTTCCGGACAGGGGGTTGAAAAACTGTTTTTT,CASSSGQGVEKLFF
TRBJ2-7,NA,TRBV7-9,NA,TGTGCCAGCAGCTTAGGAAGACAGAGTTCCCCCTACGAGCAGTACTTC,CASSLGRQSSPYEQYF
TRBJ2-1,TRBD1,TRBV9,NA,TGTGCCAGCAGCGTCTTGCCGGGACAGGGGCTGAATGAGCAGTTCTTC,CASSVLPGQGLNEQFF
TRBJ2-7,NA,TRBV30,NA,TGTGCCTGGTCCCGGGGTAGCGGAGCGTACGAGCAGTACTTC,CAWSRGSGAYEQYF
TRBJ1-3,NA,TRBV7-2,NA,TGTGCCAGCAGCTTCTCCGAGGACAACACCATATATTTT,CASSFSEDNTIYF
TRBJ2-3,NA,TRBV4-1,NA,TGCGCCAGCAGCCAAGCGACGTACCGCACAGATACGCAGTATTTT,CASSQATYRTDTQYF
TRBJ1-1,NA,TRBV6-5,few,TGTGCCAGCAGCAGCCAGGAACGATGGAACACTGAAGCTTTCTTT,CASSSQERWNTEAFF
TRBJ2-1,NA,TRBV27,NA,TGTGCCAGCAGTTCAGCGGTACACTACAATGAGCAGTTCTTC,CASSSAVHYNEQFF
TRBJ2-7,NA,TRBV19,NA,TGTGCCAGTAGTTCGCGACCGGATAGCTACGAGCAGTACTTC,CASSSRPDSYEQYF
TRBJ2-1,TRBD2,TRBV7-9,once,TGTGCCAGCAGCTTAGTGGCGGGAGGGCCTGACGAGCAGTTCTTC,CASSLVAGGPDEQFF
TRBJ2-7,TRBD2,TRBV7-9,NA,TGTGCCAGCAGCTCCGCGGGGGGTGTGCAGTACTTC,CASSSAGGVQYF
TRBJ2-1,NA,TRBV28,NA,TGTGCCAGCAGTCTCCGCACCTACAATGAGCAGTTCTTC,CASSLRTYNEQFF
TRBJ2-2,TRBD2,TRBV30,NA,TGTGCCTGGAGTGTTATAGCGGGAGCGGGATGGAGCACCGGGGAGCTGTTTTTT,CAWSVIAGAGWSTGELFF
TRBJ2-3,NA,TRBV4-1,few,TGCGCCAGCAGCCAAGAAAACGCCGGGGGCACAGATACGCAGTATTTT,CASSQENAGGTDTQYF
TRBJ1-5,NA,TRBV7-6,few,TGTGCCAGCAGCCTTTTCCAGGGCCCCGGTTATCAGCCCCAGCATTTT,CASSLFQGPGYQPQHF
TRBJ2-3,NA,TRBV5-1,NA,TGCGCCAGCAGCTTTGGCGGAACTAGCACAGATACGCAGTATTTT,CASSFGGTSTDTQYF
TRBJ2-7,NA,TRBV27,NA,TGTGCCAGCAGTTTAGTGGGTAAGGAGCAGTACTTC,CASSLVGKEQYF
TRBJ2-7,NA,TRBV7-8,few,TGTGCCAGCAGCTTAAGGGCCATATACGAGCAGTACTTC,CASSLRAIYEQYF
TRBJ1-5,NA,TRBV1,NA,TGCACCAGCAGCCAAGTTCCGGGACAGGTCAATCAGCCCCAGCATTTT,CTSSQVPGQVNQPQHF
TRBJ2-7,TRBD1,TRBV29-1,NA,TGCAGCGTTGGGGGACAGGGGGTAGGCGAGCAGTACTTC,CSVGGQGVGEQYF
TRBJ2-5,NA,TRBV13,NA,TGTGCCAGCAGCTTAGGATTTGCCTACCAAGAGACCCAGTACTTC,CASSLGFAYQETQYF
TRBJ2-3,NA,TRBV4-3,NA,TGCGCCAGCAGCCAAGGGTGGAGAGGGCCCACAGATACGCAGTATTTT,CASSQGWRGPTDTQYF
TRBJ1-2,NA,TRBV11-1,NA,TGTGCCAGCAGCTCATGGGCCGAGGAGGGCTACACCTTC,CASSSWAEEGYTF
TRBJ1-5,TRBD1,TRBV27,NA,TGTGCCAGCAGTCTGCACAGGGGGCTGAGCAATCAGCCCCAGCATTTT,CASSLHRGLSNQPQHF
TRBJ1-1,TRBD1,TRBV6-5,NA,TGTGCCAGCAGTTACGGACAGGGCGACACTGAAGCTTTCTTT,CASSYGQGDTEAFF
TRBJ2-7,NA,TRBV28,NA,TGTGCCAGCTCCCCATCGGGCGAGCAGTACTTC,CASSPSGEQYF
TRBJ1-1,TRBD1,TRBV11-3,NA,TGTGCCAGCAGCTTAGATGGACAGGCCAACACTGAAGCTTTCTTT,CASSLDGQANTEAFF